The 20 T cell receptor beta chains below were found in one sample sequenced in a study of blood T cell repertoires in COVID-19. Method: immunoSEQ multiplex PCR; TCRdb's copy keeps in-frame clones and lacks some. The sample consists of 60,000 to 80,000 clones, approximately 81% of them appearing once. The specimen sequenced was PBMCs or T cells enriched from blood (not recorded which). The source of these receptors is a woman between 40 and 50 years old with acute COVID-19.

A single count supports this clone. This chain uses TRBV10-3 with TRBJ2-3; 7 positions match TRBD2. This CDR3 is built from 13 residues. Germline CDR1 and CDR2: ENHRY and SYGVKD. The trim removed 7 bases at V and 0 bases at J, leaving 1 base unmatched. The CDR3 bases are TGTGCCATCACGGGGGGAAGCACAGATACGCAGTATTTT. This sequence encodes CAITGGSTDTQYF.

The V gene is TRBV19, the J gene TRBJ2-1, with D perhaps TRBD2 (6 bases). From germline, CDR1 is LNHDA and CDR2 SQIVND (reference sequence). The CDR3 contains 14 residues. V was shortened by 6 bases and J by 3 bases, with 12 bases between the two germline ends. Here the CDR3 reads CASRYGGDYNEQFF. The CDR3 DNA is TGTGCCAGTAGATACGGGGGTGACTACAATGAGCAGTTCTTC.

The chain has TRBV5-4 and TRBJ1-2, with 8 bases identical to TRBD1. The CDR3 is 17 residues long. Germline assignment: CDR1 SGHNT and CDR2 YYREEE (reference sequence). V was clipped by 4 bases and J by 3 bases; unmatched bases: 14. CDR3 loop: CASSPLTGQGYYYGYTF. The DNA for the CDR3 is TGTGCCAGCAGCCCTTTGACTGGACAGGGATATTACTATGGCTACACCTTC.

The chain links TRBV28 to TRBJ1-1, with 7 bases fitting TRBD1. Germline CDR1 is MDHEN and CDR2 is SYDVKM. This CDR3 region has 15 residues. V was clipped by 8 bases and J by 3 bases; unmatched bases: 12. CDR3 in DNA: TGTGCCAGCCTAGGAGAGACAGGGAGGCACACTGAAGCTTTCTTT. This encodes CASLGETGRHTEAFF.

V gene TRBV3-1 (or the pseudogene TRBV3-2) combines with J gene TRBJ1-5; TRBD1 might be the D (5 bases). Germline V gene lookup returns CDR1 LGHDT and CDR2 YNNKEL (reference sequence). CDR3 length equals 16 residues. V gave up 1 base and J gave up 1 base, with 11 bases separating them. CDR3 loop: CASSQGRGGSNQPQHF. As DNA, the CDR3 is TGTGCCAGCAGCCAAGGGAGGGGCGGGAGCAATCAGCCCCAGCATTTT.

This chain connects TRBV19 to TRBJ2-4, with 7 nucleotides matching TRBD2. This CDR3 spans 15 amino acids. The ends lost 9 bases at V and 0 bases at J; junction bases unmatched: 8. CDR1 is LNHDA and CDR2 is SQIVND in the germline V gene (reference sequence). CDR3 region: CASGGGRLAKNIQYF. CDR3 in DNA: TGTGCCAGCGGGGGAGGGCGACTAGCCAAAAACATTCAGTACTTC.

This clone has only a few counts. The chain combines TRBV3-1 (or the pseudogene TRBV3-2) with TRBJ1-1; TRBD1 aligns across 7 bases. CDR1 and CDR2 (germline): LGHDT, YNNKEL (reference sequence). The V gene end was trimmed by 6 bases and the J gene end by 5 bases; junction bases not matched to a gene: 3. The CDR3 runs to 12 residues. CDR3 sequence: CASRQGFTEAFF. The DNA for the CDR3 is TGTGCCAGCAGACAGGGGTTTACTGAAGCTTTCTTT.

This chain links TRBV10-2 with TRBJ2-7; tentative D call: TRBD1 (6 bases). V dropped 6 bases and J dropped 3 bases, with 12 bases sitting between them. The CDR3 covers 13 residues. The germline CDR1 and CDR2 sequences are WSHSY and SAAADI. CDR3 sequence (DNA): TGCGCCAGCAGATGGGACATTAGCTACGAGCAGTACTTC. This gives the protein CASRWDISYEQYF.

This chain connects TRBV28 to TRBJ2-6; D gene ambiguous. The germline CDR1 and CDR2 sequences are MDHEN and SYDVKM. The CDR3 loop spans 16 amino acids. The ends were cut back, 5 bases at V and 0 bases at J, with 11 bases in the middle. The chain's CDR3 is CASSPTIISGANVLTF. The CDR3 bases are TGTGCCAGCAGTCCTACCATAATCTCTGGGGCCAACGTCCTGACTTTC.

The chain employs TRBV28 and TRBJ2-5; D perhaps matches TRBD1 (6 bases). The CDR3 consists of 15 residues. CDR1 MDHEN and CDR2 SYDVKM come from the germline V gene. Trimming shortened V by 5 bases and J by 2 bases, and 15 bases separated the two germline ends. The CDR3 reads CASSPQGRGQETQYF. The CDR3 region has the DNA TGTGCCAGCAGTCCACAGGGTCGCGGACAAGAGACCCAGTACTTC.

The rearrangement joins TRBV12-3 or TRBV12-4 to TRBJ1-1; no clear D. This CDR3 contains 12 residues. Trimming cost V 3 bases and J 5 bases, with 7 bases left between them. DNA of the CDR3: TGTGCCAGCAGTTTGCCGGGGACTGAAGCTTTCTTT. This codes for CASSLPGTEAFF.

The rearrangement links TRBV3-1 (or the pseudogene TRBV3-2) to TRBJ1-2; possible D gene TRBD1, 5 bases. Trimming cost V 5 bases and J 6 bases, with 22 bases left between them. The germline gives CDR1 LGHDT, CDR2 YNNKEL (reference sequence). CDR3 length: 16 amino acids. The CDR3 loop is CASSWKWGGSENGYTF. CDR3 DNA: TGTGCCAGCAGCTGGAAGTGGGGGGGGAGTGAGAATGGCTACACCTTC.

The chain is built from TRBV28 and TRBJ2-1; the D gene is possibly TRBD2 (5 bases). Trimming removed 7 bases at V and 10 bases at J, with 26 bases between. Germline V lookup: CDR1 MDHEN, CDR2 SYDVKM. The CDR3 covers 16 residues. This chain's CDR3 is CASTEQPAGALREQFF. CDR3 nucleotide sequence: TGTGCCAGCACCGAACAGCCGGCGGGCGCCCTCAGGGAGCAGTTCTTC.

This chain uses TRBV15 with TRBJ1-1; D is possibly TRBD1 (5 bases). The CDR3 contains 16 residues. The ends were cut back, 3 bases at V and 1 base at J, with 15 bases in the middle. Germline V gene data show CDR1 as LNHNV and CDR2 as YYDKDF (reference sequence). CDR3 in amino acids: CATSSGGGTSNTEAFF. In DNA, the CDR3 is TGTGCCACCAGCAGCGGGGGAGGCACCTCGAACACTGAAGCTTTCTTT.

The CDR3 sequence is CASSLVGQNEQYF. In nucleotides, the CDR3 is TGTGCCAGCAGCTTAGTGGGACAGAACGAGCAGTACTTC. The chain carries TRBV11-2 and TRBJ2-7; 7 bases map to TRBD1. Trimming at V came to 1 base and at J to 5 bases, leaving 2 bases not matched to a gene. The CDR3 loop spans 13 amino acids. The V gene's germline CDR1 is SGHAT and CDR2 FQNNGV.

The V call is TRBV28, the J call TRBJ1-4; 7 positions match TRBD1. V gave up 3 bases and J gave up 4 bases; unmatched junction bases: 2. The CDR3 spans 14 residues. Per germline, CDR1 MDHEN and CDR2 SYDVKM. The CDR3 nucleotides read TGTGCCAGCAGTTTTGGACAGGTTAATGAAAAACTGTTTTTT. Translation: CASSFGQVNEKLFF.

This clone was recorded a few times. CDR3 DNA: TGTGCCAGCAGCGGTAGCGGGAGGGGCCATGAGCAGTTCTTC. This codes for CASSGSGRGHEQFF. The rearrangement joins TRBV7-9 to TRBJ2-1, with TRBD2 matching over 11 bases. The V and J ends lost 5 bases and 8 bases, in that order; junction bases with no gene match: 5. The CDR3 loop spans 14 amino acids. The germline CDR1 and CDR2 sequences are SEHNR and FQNEAQ (reference sequence).

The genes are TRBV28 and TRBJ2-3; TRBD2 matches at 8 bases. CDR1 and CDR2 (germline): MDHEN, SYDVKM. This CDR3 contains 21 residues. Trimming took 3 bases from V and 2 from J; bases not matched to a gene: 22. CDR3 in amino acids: CASSFSERGLERGLTTDTQYF. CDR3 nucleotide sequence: TGTGCCAGCAGTTTCTCCGAGAGGGGACTAGAACGAGGCCTAACCACAGATACGCAGTATTTT.

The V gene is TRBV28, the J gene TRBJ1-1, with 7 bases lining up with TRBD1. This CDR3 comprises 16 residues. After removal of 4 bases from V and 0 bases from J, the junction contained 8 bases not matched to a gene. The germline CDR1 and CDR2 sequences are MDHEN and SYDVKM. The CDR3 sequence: CASSSGGTAVNTEAFF. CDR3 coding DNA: TGTGCCAGCAGTTCAGGGGGTACAGCTGTGAACACTGAAGCTTTCTTT.

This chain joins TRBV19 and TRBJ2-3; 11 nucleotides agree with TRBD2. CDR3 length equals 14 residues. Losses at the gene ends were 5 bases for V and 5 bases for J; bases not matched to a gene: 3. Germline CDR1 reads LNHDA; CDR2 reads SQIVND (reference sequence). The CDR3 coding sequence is TGTGCCAGTAGTGGTAGCGGGGGGGTAGATACGCAGTATTTT. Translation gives CASSGSGGVDTQYF.